Listed below are T cell receptor beta chains from one sample, sequenced in a study of blood T cell repertoires in COVID-19. Clones were read by immunoSEQ multiplex PCR, and TCRdb kept only the in-frame ones, dropping some. Altogether about 21,000 clones are present, 70% to 90% being singletons, with the ten largest covering just over 25%. The sample taken for sequencing was peripheral blood. Receptors originate from a human donor with active COVID-19. The donor label of this sample is uncertain. CDR3s include the opening cysteine and the closing phenylalanine or tryptophan. The D gene is left open where the match is weak.

.	TRBJ1-2	TRBV30	CAQSGGRAYGYTF
.	TRBJ2-3	TRBV2	CASTRQAADTQYF
.	TRBJ1-1	TRBV5-1	CASSWSRGNTEAFF
.	TRBJ2-5	TRBV7-6	CASILGRAGVDQETQYF
.	TRBJ2-3	TRBV3-1/TRBV3-2	CASSDNQGGMSTDTQYF
.	TRBJ1-5	TRBV12-3/TRBV12-4	CASSWGEERPQHF
.	TRBJ2-7	TRBV14	CASSPIQTASYEQYF
.	TRBJ2-1	TRBV3-1/TRBV3-2	CASSLSGGMLSEQFF
.	TRBJ2-1	TRBV7-7	CASSPEGSPYNEQFF
TRBD2	TRBJ2-7	TRBV5-1	CASSLERLAGAYEQYF
TRBD1	TRBJ1-5	TRBV20-1	CSASKQGNQPQHF
TRBD1	TRBJ1-1	TRBV7-9	CASSDRVSSEAFF
.	TRBJ2-7	TRBV10-3	CAISESSTDYEQYF
.	TRBJ2-3	TRBV9	CASSVLGEDTQYF
.	TRBJ1-2	TRBV6-6	CASNPRGDYGYTF
TRBD1	TRBJ2-1	TRBV27	CASTQQGGIGNEQFF
TRBD2	TRBJ2-3	TRBV7-9	CASSLSAGGSTDTQYF
.	TRBJ1-5	TRBV11-3	CASSLARDQPQHF
.	TRBJ2-7	TRBV7-9	CASSFLPRRDTHTDQYF
.	TRBJ2-7	TRBV19	CASSIGPGEYEQYF
.	TRBJ1-5	TRBV7-9	CASSFNSNQPQHF
.	TRBJ2-1	TRBV15	CATSLGGPNEQFF
.	TRBJ2-7	TRBV28	CASRLAGEQYF
TRBD1	TRBJ1-5	TRBV7-9	CASSGRGDNQPQHF
.	TRBJ1-5	TRBV28	CASEFTHLTGSNQPQHF
TRBD2	TRBJ2-1	TRBV30	CALTRGGGTIEQFF
TRBD2	TRBJ2-3	TRBV6-1	CASSEVAGGRTDTQYF
TRBD2	TRBJ2-2	TRBV18	CASSPTSGRDTGELFF
TRBD1	TRBJ1-1	TRBV3-1/TRBV3-2	CASTQRDRGFRTEAFF
.	TRBJ2-5	TRBV5-1	CASSSSPQETQYF
TRBD2	TRBJ2-1	TRBV5-4	CASSLAVRGGENEQFF
.	TRBJ1-5	TRBV19	CASSGQPSNQPQHF
.	TRBJ2-6	TRBV7-2	CASTLRDRANVLTF
TRBD1	TRBJ1-5	TRBV27	CASSSGTGGPQHF
.	TRBJ2-1	TRBV6-5	CASSYSRRGSYNEQFF
.	TRBJ1-1	TRBV7-9	CASSYEQVVDTEAFF
TRBD2	TRBJ2-3	TRBV7-3	CASSQTGTSATDTQYF
.	TRBJ1-4	TRBV15	CATSSRETKIGEKLFF
TRBD2	TRBJ2-5	TRBV11-2	CASSLDLAGEETQYF
.	TRBJ2-7	TRBV12-3/TRBV12-4	CASSLEGGEQYF
.	TRBJ2-7	TRBV7-8	CASSLAQGASSYEQYF
TRBD2	TRBJ2-2	TRBV5-4	CASSLASGGPAGELFF
.	TRBJ1-4	TRBV5-6	CASMTIAGAFNEKLFF
.	TRBJ2-2	TRBV6-1	CASSERGSTGELFF
.	TRBJ2-1	TRBV3-1/TRBV3-2	CASSPFGRGLGNEQFF
TRBD2	TRBJ2-3	TRBV4-3	CASSQGGGRGPDTQYF
.	TRBJ1-5	TRBV27	CASSPVGGYSNQPQHF
TRBD2	TRBJ2-2	TRBV5-6	CASSELAGGMTGELFF
TRBD1	TRBJ2-7	TRBV11-1	CASSLGTGIYEQYF
TRBD1	TRBJ2-1	TRBV5-1	CASSLRSPDRTGWDEQFF
TRBD1	TRBJ1-5	TRBV30	CAWSVQGGQPQHF
.	TRBJ2-5	TRBV19	CASSMAGAQYF
TRBD2	TRBJ2-5	TRBV19	CASSIKWTSGFETQYF